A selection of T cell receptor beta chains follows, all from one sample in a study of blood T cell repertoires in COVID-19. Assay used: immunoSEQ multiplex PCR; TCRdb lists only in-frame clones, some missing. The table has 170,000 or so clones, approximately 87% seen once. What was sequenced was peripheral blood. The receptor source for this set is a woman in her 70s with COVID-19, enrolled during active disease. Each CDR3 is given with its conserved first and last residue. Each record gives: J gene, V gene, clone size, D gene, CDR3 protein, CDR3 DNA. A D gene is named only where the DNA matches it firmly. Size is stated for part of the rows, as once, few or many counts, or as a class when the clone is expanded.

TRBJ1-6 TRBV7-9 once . CASSLVQSPLHF TGTGCCAGCAGCTTAGTGCAGTCACCCCTCCACTTT
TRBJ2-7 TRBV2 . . CASSDRRGPMDEQYF TGTGCCAGCAGTGATAGGCGGGGGCCGATGGACGAGCAGTACTTC
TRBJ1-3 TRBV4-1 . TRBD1 CASSPGQYSGNTIYF TGCGCCAGCAGCCCGGGACAGTACTCTGGAAACACCATATATTTT
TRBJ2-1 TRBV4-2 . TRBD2 CASSQDSGSLDEQFF TGTGCCAGCAGCCAAGATAGCGGGAGTTTAGATGAGCAGTTCTTC
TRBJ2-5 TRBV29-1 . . CSVGRLEGETQYF TGCAGCGTTGGTCGGCTAGAAGGAGAGACCCAGTACTTC
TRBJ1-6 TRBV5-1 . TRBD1 CASSLRDRQNSPLHF TGCGCCAGCAGCCTCCGGGACAGACAAAATTCACCCCTCCACTTT
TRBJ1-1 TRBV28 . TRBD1 CASPRGQGEANTEAFF TGTGCCAGCCCCCGGGGGCAGGGGGAAGCGAACACTGAAGCTTTCTTT
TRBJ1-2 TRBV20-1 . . CSASGSYGYTF TGCAGTGCTAGTGGCAGCTATGGCTACACCTTC
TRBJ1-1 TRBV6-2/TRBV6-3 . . CASSYSSKTGLNTEAFF TGTGCCAGCAGTTACTCTTCGAAGACAGGACTCAACACTGAAGCTTTCTTT
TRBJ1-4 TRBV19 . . CASSHLREVDHEKLFF TGTGCCAGTAGTCACCTCCGGGAGGTGGATCATGAAAAACTGTTTTTT
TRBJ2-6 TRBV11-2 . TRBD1 CASSPGQGAYGANVLTF TGTGCCAGCAGTCCTGGACAGGGGGCATATGGGGCCAACGTCCTGACTTTC
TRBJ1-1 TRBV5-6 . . CASSLVSSNTEAFF TGTGCCAGCAGCTTAGTCAGTTCGAACACTGAAGCTTTCTTT
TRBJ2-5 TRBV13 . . CASSSGRYGETQYF TGTGCCAGCAGCTCCGGGAGATATGGGGAGACCCAGTACTTC
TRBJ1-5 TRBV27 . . CASSFTGMGQPQHF TGTGCCAGCAGTTTCACAGGAATGGGTCAGCCCCAGCATTTT
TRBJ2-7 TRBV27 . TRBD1 CASRVTGGHEQYF TGTGCCAGCAGGGTGACAGGGGGCCACGAGCAGTACTTC
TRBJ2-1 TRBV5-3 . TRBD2 CARSCKFSGRFTYNEQFF TGTGCCAGAAGCTGCAAGTTTAGCGGGAGATTTACCTACAATGAGCAGTTCTTC
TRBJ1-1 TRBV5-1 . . CASSLVSTGLREAFF TGCGCCAGCAGCTTGGTCTCAACAGGTCTCCGGGAAGCTTTCTTT
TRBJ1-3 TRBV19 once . CASSIGERRDTIYF TGTGCCAGTAGTATTGGTGAGAGGCGGGACACCATATATTTT
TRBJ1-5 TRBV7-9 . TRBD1 CASSLFSEGGGQPQHF TGTGCCAGCAGCTTATTTTCGGAAGGGGGCGGCCAGCCCCAGCATTTT
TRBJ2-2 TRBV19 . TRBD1 CASSPWTGGDTGELFF TGTGCCAGTAGTCCCTGGACAGGGGGAGATACCGGGGAGCTGTTTTTT
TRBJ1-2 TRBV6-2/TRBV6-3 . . CASSVQVYYGYTF TGTGCCAGCAGTGTACAGGTGTACTATGGCTACACCTTC
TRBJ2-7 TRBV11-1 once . CASSLVGASPYEQYF TGTGCCAGCAGCTTAGTTGGGGCAAGTCCCTACGAGCAGTACTTC
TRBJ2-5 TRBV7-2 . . CASSLGPAETQYF TGTGCCAGCAGCTTGGGGCCGGCCGAGACCCAGTACTTC
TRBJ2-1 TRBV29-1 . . CSVITKAPRSYNEQFF TGCAGCGTTATCACGAAAGCACCGAGGTCTTACAATGAGCAGTTCTTC
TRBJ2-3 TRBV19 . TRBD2 CASTSFGGGTDTQYF TGTGCCAGTACCTCATTCGGGGGGGGCACAGATACGCAGTATTTT
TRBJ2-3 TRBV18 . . CASSPIGAGLGTDTQYF TGTGCCAGCTCACCAATAGGAGCTGGGTTGGGCACAGATACGCAGTATTTT
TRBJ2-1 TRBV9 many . CASSALASSYNEQFF TGTGCCAGCAGCGCACTAGCTTCGTCCTACAATGAGCAGTTCTTC
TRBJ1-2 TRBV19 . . CASSTPVSGYGYTF TGTGCCAGTAGTACCCCTGTCAGCGGGTATGGCTACACCTTC
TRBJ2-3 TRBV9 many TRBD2 CASSGRTSGYTDTQYF TGTGCCAGCAGCGGAAGGACTAGCGGGTACACAGATACGCAGTATTTT
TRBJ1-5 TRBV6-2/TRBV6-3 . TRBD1 CASSDRVVNQPQHF TGTGCCAGCAGCGACAGGGTCGTCAATCAGCCCCAGCATTTT
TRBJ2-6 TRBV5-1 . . CASSLLSGASSGANVLTF TGCGCCAGCAGCCTTCTAAGCGGCGCTAGCTCTGGGGCCAACGTCCTGACTTTC
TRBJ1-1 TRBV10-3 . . CAISVDRENTEAFF TGTGCCATCAGTGTTGACAGAGAGAACACTGAAGCTTTCTTT
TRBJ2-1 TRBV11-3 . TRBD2 CASSPRLAGVYNEQFF TGTGCCAGCAGCCCCCGACTAGCGGGAGTCTACAATGAGCAGTTCTTC
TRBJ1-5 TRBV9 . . CASSGGLDQPQHF TGTGCCAGCAGCGGCGGCCTAGATCAGCCCCAGCATTTT
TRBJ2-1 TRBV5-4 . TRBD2 CASSNSGTSYNEQFF TGTGCCAGCAGCAACTCCGGGACTAGTTACAATGAGCAGTTCTTC
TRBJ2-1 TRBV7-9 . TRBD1 CASSLDLPGQGLDEQFF TGTGCCAGCAGCTTAGATTTACCGGGACAGGGGCTGGATGAGCAGTTCTTC
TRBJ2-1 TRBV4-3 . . CASSQDPLAGNEQFF TGCGCCAGCAGCCAAGATCCTTTGGCGGGGAATGAGCAGTTCTTC
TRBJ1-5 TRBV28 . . CASLQGVHQPQHF TGTGCCAGCCTACAGGGCGTTCATCAGCCCCAGCATTTT
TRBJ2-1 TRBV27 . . CASRPPGSHEQFF TGTGCCAGCAGACCCCCGGGAAGCCATGAGCAGTTCTTC
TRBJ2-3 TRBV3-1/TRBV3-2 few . CASSQDAARNTDTQYF TGTGCCAGCAGCCAAGATGCGGCACGGAACACAGATACGCAGTATTTT
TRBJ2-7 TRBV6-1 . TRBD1 CASSEYTFTGTGANYEQYF TGTGCCAGCAGTGAATACACCTTTACCGGGACAGGGGCGAACTACGAGCAGTACTTC
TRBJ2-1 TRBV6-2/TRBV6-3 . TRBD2 CASSYILAGINEQFF TGTGCCAGCAGTTACATACTAGCGGGAATCAATGAGCAGTTCTTC
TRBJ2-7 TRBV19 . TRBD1 CASSTTGFGYEQYF TGTGCCAGTAGTACGACAGGGTTCGGCTACGAGCAGTACTTC
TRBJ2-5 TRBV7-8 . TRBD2 CASSFMRLAGDWETQYF TGTGCCAGCAGCTTCATGCGGTTGGCGGGGGACTGGGAGACCCAGTACTTC
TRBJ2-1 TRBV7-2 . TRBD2 CASSLSSSGGSYNEQFF TGTGCCAGCAGCTTATCGTCTAGCGGAGGTTCCTACAATGAGCAGTTCTTC
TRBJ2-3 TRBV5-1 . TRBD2 CASKLAGVSTDTQYF TGCGCCAGCAAACTAGCGGGAGTGAGCACAGATACGCAGTATTTT